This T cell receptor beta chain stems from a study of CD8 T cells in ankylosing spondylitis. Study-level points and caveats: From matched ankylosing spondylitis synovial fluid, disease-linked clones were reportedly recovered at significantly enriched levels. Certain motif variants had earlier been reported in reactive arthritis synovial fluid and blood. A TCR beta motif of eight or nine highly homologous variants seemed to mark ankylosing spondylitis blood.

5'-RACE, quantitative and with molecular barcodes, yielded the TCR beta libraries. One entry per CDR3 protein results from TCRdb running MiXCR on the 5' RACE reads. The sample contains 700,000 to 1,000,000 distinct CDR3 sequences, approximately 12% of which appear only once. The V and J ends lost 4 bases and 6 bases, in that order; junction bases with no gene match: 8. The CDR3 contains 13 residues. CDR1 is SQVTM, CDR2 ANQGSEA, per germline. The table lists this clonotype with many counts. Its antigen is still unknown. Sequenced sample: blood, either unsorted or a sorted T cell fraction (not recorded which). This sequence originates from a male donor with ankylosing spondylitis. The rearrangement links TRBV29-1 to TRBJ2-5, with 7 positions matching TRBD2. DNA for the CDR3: TGCAGCGTTGCCCTAAGGGAGGGTAAGACCCAGTACTTC. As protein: CSVALREGKTQYF.